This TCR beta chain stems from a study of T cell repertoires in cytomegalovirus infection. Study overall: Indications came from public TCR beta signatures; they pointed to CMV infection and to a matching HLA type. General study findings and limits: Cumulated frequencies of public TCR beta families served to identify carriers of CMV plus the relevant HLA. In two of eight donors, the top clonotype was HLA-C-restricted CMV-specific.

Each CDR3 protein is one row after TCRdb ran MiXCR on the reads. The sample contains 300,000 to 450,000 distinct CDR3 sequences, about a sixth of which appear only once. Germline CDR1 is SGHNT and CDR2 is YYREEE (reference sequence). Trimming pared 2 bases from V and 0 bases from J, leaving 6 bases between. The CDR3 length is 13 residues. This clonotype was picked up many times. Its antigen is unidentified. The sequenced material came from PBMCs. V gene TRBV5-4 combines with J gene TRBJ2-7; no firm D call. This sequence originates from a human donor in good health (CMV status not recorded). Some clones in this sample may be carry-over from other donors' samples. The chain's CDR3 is CASSFSSSYEQYF. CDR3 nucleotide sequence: TGTGCCAGCAGCTTTTCCAGCTCCTACGAGCAGTACTTC.